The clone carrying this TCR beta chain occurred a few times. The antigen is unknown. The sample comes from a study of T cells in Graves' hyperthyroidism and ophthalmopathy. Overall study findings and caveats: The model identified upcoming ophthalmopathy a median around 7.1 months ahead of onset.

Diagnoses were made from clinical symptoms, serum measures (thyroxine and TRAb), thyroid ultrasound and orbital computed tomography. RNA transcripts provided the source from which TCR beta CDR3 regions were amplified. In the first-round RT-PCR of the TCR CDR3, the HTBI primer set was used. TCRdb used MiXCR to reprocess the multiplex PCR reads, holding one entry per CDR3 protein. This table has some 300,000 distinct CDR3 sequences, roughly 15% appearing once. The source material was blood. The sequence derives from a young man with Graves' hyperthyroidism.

The CDR3 spells CAISEGETTGAGELFF. The CDR3 nucleotides are TGTGCCATCAGTGAGGGGGAAACGACAGGGGCCGGGGAGCTGTTTTTT. This chain joins TRBV10-3 and TRBJ2-2; 8 bases agree with TRBD1. The V segment lost 2 bases and the J segment 6 bases; nucleotides outside the gene matches: 8. This CDR3 has 16 amino acids. The germline V gene has CDR1 ENHRY and CDR2 SYGVKD.